The present TCR beta chain was sequenced within a study of T-cell memory formation after mild COVID-19 (dated by TCRdb to about 2021). Regarding the study in general: TCR sequence clusters from the two donors were largely donor specific. In two donors, T-cell clones that expanded and contracted after mild COVID-19 were tracked by sequencing TCRalpha and TCRbeta repertoires over time. The cohort comprised two young, previously healthy adult volunteers, one female and one male. Study-level results and caveats: SARS-CoV-2 specificity was not confirmed for the second-wave clones peaking on day 37. Contracting CD4+ clones turned up mainly in the CM and EM memory subsets, whereas EMRA was where CD8+ clones were enriched. The study included only a couple of mild cases, and larger cohorts that include severe cases with pre-infection samples were judged to be necessary. Balanced CD4/CD8 phenotypes were observed for clones contracting from day 15 to 85, whereas a bias towards CD4+ was observed for a second wave of clones expanding from day 15 to 37. Some responding clones were detected in pre-infection memory, suggesting pre-existing cross-reactive memory T cells joined the SARS-CoV-2 response.

This clonotype was seen ten or more times. The antigen it binds to is not known. Base quality data are lacking; no much larger clone is found one base away. Ficoll-Paque density gradient centrifugation was the method used to isolate PBMCs. Its CDR3 holds 14 amino acids, cysteine through phenylalanine. The entry retains the CDR3 DNA only, 42 bases that are in frame from base 1. Based on the germline V gene, the CDR1 and CDR2 sequences are SQVTM and ANQGSEA. V drops 1 base and J drops 0 bases, leaving 10 bases in between. Reads for this sample came from an Illumina NovaSeq 6000. cDNA libraries for TCRalpha and TCRbeta were prepared by 5'RACE using constant-segment primers, with sample barcodes and unique molecular identifiers added. Trizol reagent was used to extract RNA from every sample. Amplification of the libraries took two PCR steps, and the second step added a second sample barcode plus Illumina TruSeq adapters. Sequencing of libraries was performed on an Illumina NovaSeq with 2 x 150 bp paired-end reads. On the study's bioinformatics: With migec v1.2.7, reads were demultiplexed and then collapsed into UMI-guided consensus sequences. Using mixcr v2.1.11, UMI consensuses were aligned to TRA and TRB V and J templates and then assembled into clonotypes. Expanded or contracted clonotypes were those called significant by both edgeR and NoisET, with noise models trained on biological replicates. For edgeR calls, a false discovery rate-adjusted p below 0.01 and a log2 fold-change threshold of 1 were applied. As an exploratory analysis of dynamics, PCA with hierarchical clustering was applied to max-normalized trajectories of the 1000 most abundant clonotypes. Separately sequenced CD4+ and CD8+ repertoires were used to assign the CD4 or CD8 phenotype of responding clones. TCRdb reprocessing: public reads trimmed at Q25 with fastp, clones called with MiXCR, in-frame beta chains kept. Every CDR3 protein is listed once, alongside the most common genes and DNA of its rows. The authors' filters were not applied to this entry. This sample comprises some 270,000 distinct CDR3 sequences, approximately 15% of them detected only once. 2% to 2.5% of the sample comes from the top ten.

Recombination connected TRBV29-1 to TRBJ2-7; 5 matching bases give a weak D call of TRBD2. This receptor was obtained from an adult woman who had mild COVID-19 (a few samples of this study predate the infection). The sample titles of this study are shuffled in the database, so cell type and time point are left out; the donor was told from shared clones. Sequences were obtained from PBMCs or a T cell subset sorted from them (not recorded which). The sequenced DNA: TGCAGCGTTGAAGTACTAGGCCTCTCCTACGAGCAGTACTTC. Translation gives CSVEVLGLSYEQYF.